This section outlines one T cell receptor beta chain sequence together with its context. Its antigen is undetermined. The sample belongs to a study of cytomegalovirus exposure and HLA in healthy donors. The study, taken as a whole, reports: The study flagged around 150 TCR beta chains as cytomegalovirus-associated.

The CDR3 totals 15 residues. Germline lookup yields CDR1 MNHNY and CDR2 SVGAGI (reference sequence). J gave up 6 bases and V 6 bases, and 8 bases lay outside the gene matches. The PCR employed 60 Vbeta primers together with 13 Jbeta primers. This table comes from immunoSEQ multiplex PCR, and its TCRdb copy is limited to in-frame clones, with some not included. The table lists some 220,000 clones, approximately 78% of them singletons, with 0.4% to 0.6% in the top ten. Nominally healthy donors provided the samples, though records likely missed some immune exposures. Sequencing used PBMCs. This chain connects TRBV6-6 to TRBJ2-2; the match to TRBD2 covers 9 bases. The sequence derives from a boy between 10 and 17 years old in good health and CMV-seronegative. CDR3: CASSLSGRLAGELFF. CDR3 bases: TGTGCCAGCAGCTTAAGCGGGAGGCTGGCCGGGGAGCTGTTTTTT.